This TCR beta chain was identified during a study of blood T cell repertoires in COVID-19. Study overall: COVID-19 samples collected from the United States, Italy and Spain covered acute and convalescent phases. The cDNA or gDNA used as material had been derived from T cells, B-cell-depleted T cells, or PBMCs.

Authors' analysis steps: The assay estimated nucleated cells by amplifying reference gene primers. Sequencing used immunoSEQ multiplex PCR; TCRdb keeps in-frame clones, though not all of them. Clone size and the V and J calls come from that table; the DNA yielded D and trimming. The sample yields around 290,000 clones, more than 75% seen once. Germline CDR1 reads SNHLY; CDR2 reads FYNNEI. The V and J ends lost 7 bases and 9 bases respectively, with 15 bases between them. This CDR3 has 12 amino acids. The V call is TRBV2, the J call TRBJ1-2; maybe TRBD1 (5 bases). This TCR was recovered from a woman in her 50s who had recovered from COVID-19. The sample was peripheral blood. CDR3 sequence reads: CASTTQGRSYTF. The CDR3 nucleotides read TGTGCCAGCACTACGCAGGGTCGGAGCTACACCTTC.